This entry describes one T cell receptor (beta chain). Many counts were recorded for this clonotype. Its antigen has not been determined. Qualities for individual bases were not recorded, and no much larger clone is one base off. The data derive from a study of glioma-infiltrating T cells (dated by TCRdb to about 2016). Background for the entire study: TCR alpha- and beta-chain repertoires were sequenced from glioma tissue, non-neoplastic brain tissue and matched peripheral blood mononuclear cells. Each tissue-infiltrating repertoire was compared with the same patient's peripheral blood repertoire to measure divergence between tissue and blood T-cell populations. The paired cohort was made up of three low-grade glioma patients, about 8 primary glioblastoma patients and three non-glioma patients who contributed non-neoplastic brain tissue.

Trimming costs V 5 bases and J 3 bases, and their ends lie 14 bases apart. Measured from the cysteine to the phenylalanine, the CDR3 is 15 residues long. Here the CDR3 DNA is all that survives: 45 bases in frame from base 1. CDR1 and CDR2 are read off the germline V gene as MDHEN and SYDVKM. TCR alpha and beta CDR3 regions were amplified with the iRepertoire nested amplicon-rescue multiplex PCR (arm-PCR) platform from RNA. The input for one-step reverse transcription and amplification was 100-400 ng of tissue mRNA or PBMC total RNA. After bead purification, a secondary multiplex PCR added Illumina adapters, and libraries were gel-purified between 200 and 400 bp. Demultiplexing relied on internal 6-nucleotide barcodes carried by the libraries. Libraries were sequenced on an Illumina MiSeq with 2x220 or 2x250 nucleotide paired-end reads. In the paper's pipeline: FLASH 1.2.11 was used to merge paired reads, and BWA-MEM then aligned the reads to the GRCh37 human genome before TRA and TRB reads were extracted. An IMGT-derived reference of cassette sequences and CDR3 motifs, with pseudogenes included, was used for V and J assignment. Three-frame translation of reads was performed, and productive CDR3s were defined as those with a C...FGXG motif and no stop codons. A clonotype was defined as a unique combination of a V-J cassette pair and a CDR3 amino acid sequence. Filtering of reads was based on Hamming distance, with the threshold set by the sequence error rate of each sample in mapped regions. The raw public data were reprocessed by TCRdb itself: fastp quality trimming at Q25, MiXCR clonotype calling, in-frame beta chains only. Rows merge per CDR3 protein into single entries with the most common DNA and genes. Here the V and J calls rest on TCRdb's processing, not on the authors' analysis. In this sample the table shows some 160,000 distinct CDR3 sequences, more than 35% of which occur a single time. 4% to 6.5% of the sample goes to the ten largest clones.

Broader findings and caveats from the paper: Very few CDR3 sequences were shared between tissue and blood, attributed to high CDR3 diversity and limited sampling. VJ-independent divergence between tissue and blood was below expectation in non-neoplastic patients but above expectation in all gliomas, especially low-grade gliomas. Small numbers underpinned the group comparisons: roughly eight glioblastoma patients, three low-grade glioma patients and three non-neoplastic patients.

Input material: glioma tissue, nonneoplastic brain tissue, or PBMCs (not recorded which). This chain is built from TRBV28 and TRBJ2-1; no D gene is confidently identified. This TCR derives from a human donor with low-grade glioma or glioblastoma, undergoing nonglioma brain surgery, or in good health (not recorded which). The DNA sequence follows: TGTGCCAGCAGTCGTACGGCTCAGAACTACAATGAGCAGTTCTTC. This codes for CASSRTAQNYNEQFF.